The present entry profiles one T cell receptor (beta chain) with its context. No antigen is known for it. A much larger clone is a single base away; this may be a read error. This sample is drawn from a study of identical twins. Study conclusions and caveats: Beta out-of-frame sequences showed weaker excess sharing between twins. There was more out-of-frame TCR alpha sharing in monozygotic twins than models estimated.

The CDR3 is 14 residues long. Germline V lookup: CDR1 SGHTA, CDR2 FQGNSA. Unique molecular identifiers were in the cDNA, with template-switch universal primer binding. Using its own MiXCR run on the 5' RACE reads, TCRdb lists one record per CDR3 protein. The repertoire consists of roughly 1,500,000 distinct CDR3 sequences, with about 31% occurring once and the leading ten covering approximately 0.29%. Sequenced material: cord blood. The rearrangement uses TRBV7-2 and TRBJ2-1; D possibly uses TRBD1 or TRBD2 (5 bases each). This receptor was taken from a newborn girl in good health. CDR3 in amino acids: CASSFPGPHNKQFF. The CDR3 region has the DNA TGTGCCAGCAGCTTTCCGGGACCCCACAATAAGCAGTTCTTC.